This section outlines one T cell receptor (beta chain) sequence together with its context. Antigen specificity is unknown. The data stem from a study of vaccination and CD4 T cells after COVID-19. Study details: Testing by nasal swab PCR showed convalescent patients to be SARS-CoV-2 positive; about nine were mild and one was severe. The post-vaccine samples came a median 72 days after dose two (range 14 to 241).

Treatment indicated: roughly 11-day PBMC culture with coronavirus spike peptide pools or control peptides (ViraFEST assay). Negative selection separated CD4+ T cells from 10-day cultures. The Oncomine TCR Beta short-read assay was applied to DNA of cultured CD4+ T cells. In TCRdb, the PCR reads were re-called with MiXCR into one record per CDR3 protein. The sample has several thousand distinct CDR3 sequences; 20% to 25% are singletons. This CDR3 is built from 16 residues. Losses at the gene ends were 6 bases for V and 2 bases for J; bases not matched to a gene: 15. CDR1 and CDR2 (germline): DFQATT, SNEGSKA (reference sequence).

Sequenced input: CD4+ T cells from blood, cultured in vitro. This clonotype originated in a human donor who had recovered from COVID-19. This rearrangement joins TRBV20-1 to TRBJ2-5; 7 positions match TRBD2. CDR3 nucleotide sequence: TGCAGTGCCTTTCCCCCTAGAGGGACTAAACAAGAGACCCAGTACTTC. Translation gives CSAFPPRGTKQETQYF.